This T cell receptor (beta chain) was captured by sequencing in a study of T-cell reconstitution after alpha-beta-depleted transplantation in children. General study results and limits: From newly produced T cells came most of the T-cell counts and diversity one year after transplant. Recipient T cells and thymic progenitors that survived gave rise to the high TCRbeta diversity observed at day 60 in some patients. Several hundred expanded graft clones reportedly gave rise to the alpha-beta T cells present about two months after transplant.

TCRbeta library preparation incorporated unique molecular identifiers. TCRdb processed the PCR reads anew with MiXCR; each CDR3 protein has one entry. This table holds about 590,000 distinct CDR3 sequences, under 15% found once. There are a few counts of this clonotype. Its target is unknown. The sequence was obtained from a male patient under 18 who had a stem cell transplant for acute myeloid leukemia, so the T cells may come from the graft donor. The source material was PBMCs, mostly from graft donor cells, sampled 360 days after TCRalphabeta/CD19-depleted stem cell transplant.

DNA for the CDR3: TGTGCCAGCTCACCACTTAGACAGTTATCTGGGGCCAACGTCCTGACTTTC. Encoded protein: CASSPLRQLSGANVLTF. This chain links TRBV18 with TRBJ2-6; TRBD1 might be the D (5 bases). Looked up from germline, CDR1 is KGHSH and CDR2 is LQKENI. V shed 1 base and J shed 1 base, with 11 bases lying between them. CDR3 size: 17 residues.